The entry that follows covers one T cell receptor (beta chain) sequence. Its specificity is not known. This entry comes from a study of T-cell reconstitution after alpha-beta-depleted transplantation in children. Findings of the study overall: Several hundred graft clones that had expanded were reportedly the source of alpha-beta T cells about two months after transplant. One year post-transplant, T-cell counts and diversity were largely derived from T cells produced anew. TCRbeta diversity was high at day 60 in some patients (a result of surviving recipient T cells and thymic progenitors).

Researchers prepared the TCRbeta library using unique molecular identifiers, the study reports. TCRdb used MiXCR to reprocess the PCR reads, holding one entry per CDR3 protein. The sample carries about 980,000 distinct CDR3 sequences, roughly 31% recorded once. V lost 6 bases to trimming and J lost 3 bases; unmatched junction nucleotides: 11. In germline, CDR1 is MGHRA, CDR2 YSYEKL. The CDR3 covers 17 residues. The genes are TRBV4-1 and TRBJ2-1, with 10 nucleotides matching TRBD2. This specimen was PBMCs, mostly from graft donor cells, taken 360 days after TCRalphabeta/CD19-depleted stem cell transplant. This sequence was found in a boy in the first two years of life who had a stem cell transplant for SCID, so the T cells may come from the graft donor. The DNA of the CDR3 is TGCGCCAGCAGTCAGCTCCTAGCGGGGGAATTCTACAATGAGCAGTTCTTC. Its translation is CASSQLLAGEFYNEQFF.